These T cell receptor beta chains were read from a single sample in a study of T cells in Graves' hyperthyroidism and ophthalmopathy. TCRdb called the multiplex PCR reads again in MiXCR, with one record for every CDR3 protein. The sample contains over 400,000 distinct CDR3 sequences, about 22% of which appear only once. Material: blood. These receptors all come from a woman in her 70s with Graves' ophthalmopathy. CDR3s include the opening cysteine and the closing phenylalanine or tryptophan.

TRBJ1-1 | TRBV18 | CASSRQKTGNTEAFF
TRBJ1-5 | TRBV19 | CASSIETGTGQPQHF
TRBJ1-3 | TRBV20-1 | CSADRGLKAGNTIYF
TRBJ2-1 | TRBV7-2 | CASSLQGSHSYNEQFF
TRBJ2-1 | TRBV30 | CAWKQGLEQFF
TRBJ2-2 | TRBV20-1 | CSARKAGVTGELFF
TRBJ1-1 | TRBV18 | CASSPGQGSEAFF
TRBJ2-7 | TRBV27 | CASSSVGGWHEQYF
TRBJ1-2 | TRBV12-3/TRBV12-4 | CASSLNLGYGYTF
TRBJ2-3 | TRBV19 | CASHQQGDSDTQYF
TRBJ2-7 | TRBV30 | CAWRRSWGGSEQYF
TRBJ2-7 | TRBV28 | CASSDRRGSYEQYF
TRBJ1-5 | TRBV6-4 | CASSETAGGNQPQHF
TRBJ2-1 | TRBV3-1 | CASSLIQGANNEQFF
TRBJ2-7 | TRBV7-8 | CASSAGTSSYEQYF
TRBJ2-3 | TRBV3-1 | CASSQVISSGSRDTQYF
TRBJ2-2 | TRBV20-1 | CSARESGRAGGELFF
TRBJ1-5 | TRBV6-1 | CASNPTFGRGGSQPQHF
TRBJ2-4 | TRBV3-1 | CASSQDVGGLAVGAKNIQYF
TRBJ2-3 | TRBV6-1 | CASRGLAGGGIGADTQYF
TRBJ2-3 | TRBV7-6 | CASSPSSGGHRPDTQYF
TRBJ2-7 | TRBV29-1 | CSVDRQGREQYF
TRBJ1-1 | TRBV18 | CASSPQTMVVRGEAFF
TRBJ1-2 | TRBV5-1 | CASSLGPTVEGYTF
TRBJ2-4 | TRBV10-3 | CAISSTSGELAKNIQYF
TRBJ2-3 | TRBV6-1 | CASSERRGSGIDTQYF
TRBJ2-2 | TRBV9 | CASSPSSGENTGELFF
TRBJ2-1 | TRBV7-2 | CASRLSQGDAYNEQFF
TRBJ2-4 | TRBV28 | CASSLLGRVDKNIQYF
TRBJ2-3 | TRBV7-7 | CASSLGAGSSTDTQYF
TRBJ2-1 | TRBV7-2 | CASSLRGSGSYNEQFF
TRBJ1-1 | TRBV11-1 | CASSFKRMNTEAFF
TRBJ2-7 | TRBV7-2 | CASSRYGASYEQYF
TRBJ1-2 | TRBV2 | CASSLAGWGDYGYTF
TRBJ1-2 | TRBV7-2 | CASSLAPNRANYGYTF
TRBJ2-5 | TRBV2 | CASSGWLAGAGETQYF
TRBJ1-5 | TRBV5-1 | CASSPSGGDQPQHF
TRBJ1-6 | TRBV11-2 | CASSRQESSPLHF
TRBJ2-1 | TRBV19 | CASSVTGYPYNEQFF
TRBJ2-5 | TRBV20-1 | CSAPGRWLKTQYF
TRBJ1-1 | TRBV20-1 | CSARTVEAFF
TRBJ1-2 | TRBV6-2/TRBV6-3 | CASSRQLYYGYTF
TRBJ1-4 | TRBV7-8 | CASSSSILGEEKLFF
TRBJ1-5 | TRBV6-1 | CASRGPSNQPQHF
TRBJ2-3 | TRBV5-1 | CASSSLPPLAGRTDTQYF
TRBJ2-5 | TRBV19 | CASSIGGTFSETQYF
TRBJ2-7 | TRBV20-1 | CSARKGGEQYF